These 22 T cell receptor beta chains were sequenced from one sample in a study of blood T cell repertoires in COVID-19. TCRdb's copy holds only in-frame clones and misses some; the assay was immunoSEQ multiplex PCR. The sample holds 100,000 or so clones, approximately 62% seen once. Sequenced material: peripheral blood. Receptors were obtained from a man at least 80 years old with acute or convalescent COVID-19.

This clone was seen only once. The chain employs TRBV14 and TRBJ2-4; the match to TRBD1 covers 8 bases. Losses at the gene ends were 4 bases for V and 6 bases for J; bases not matched to a gene: 8. The CDR3 runs to 15 residues. Germline CDR1 SGHDN, CDR2 FVKESK. The CDR3 bases are TGTGCCAGCAGCCTAGGACAGGGAGAGAGAAACATTCAGTACTTC. Translation: CASSLGQGERNIQYF. Together with reference TRBV14 and TRBJ2-4, the CDR3 gives the full variable domain: EAGVTQFPSHSVIEKGQTVTLRCDPISGHDNLYWYRRVMGKEIKFLLHFVKESKQDESGMPNNRFLAERTGGTYSTLKVQPAELEDSGVYFCASSLGQGERNIQYFGAGTRLSVL.

As regards this clone: One junction end does not reproduce the germline sequence, and a read error may be involved. The chain has TRBV27 and TRBJ1-5; D is unclear. Germline V lookup: CDR1 MNHEY, CDR2 SMNVEV (reference sequence). This CDR3 has 16 residues. CDR3 amino acids: CASRLWARNSNQPQHF. CDR3 bases: TGTGCCAGCAGATTATGGGCCAGAAATAGCAATCAGCCCCAGCATTTT.

The chain uses TRBV5-4 and TRBJ2-3; 8 bases agree with TRBD2. This CDR3 region has 16 residues. V dropped 4 bases and J dropped 1; count of bases not matched to a gene: 8. Germline CDR1 and CDR2: SGHNT and YYREEE (reference sequence). The CDR3 here is CASSPGRAGGTDTQYF. Here the CDR3 DNA reads TGTGCCAGCAGCCCGGGTCGAGCGGGAGGCACAGATACGCAGTATTTT. The full variable domain, in which reference TRBV5-4 and TRBJ2-3 provide the parts outside the CDR3, is ETGVTQSPTHLIKTRGQQVTLRCSSQSGHNTVSWYQQALGQGPQFIFQYYREEENGRGNFPPRFSGLQFPNYSSELNVNALELDDSALYLCASSPGRAGGTDTQYFGPGTRLTVL.

The chain employs TRBV7-9 and TRBJ2-7; D is undetermined. Germline CDR1 and CDR2: SEHNR and FQNEAQ (reference sequence). The CDR3 has 16 amino acids. Trimming cost V 1 base and J 2 bases, with 15 bases left between them. CDR3 sequence (DNA): TGTGCCAGCAGCTTAGGGCGCGGTCAGTTAGCCTACGAGCAGTACTTC. Translation gives CASSLGRGQLAYEQYF.

The chain is built from TRBV24-1 and TRBJ2-7; 10 nucleotides agree with TRBD1. J was trimmed by 6 bases and V by 3 bases; bases with no gene match: 4. From germline, CDR1 is KGHDR and CDR2 SFDVKD. The CDR3 contains 14 residues. CDR3 loop: CATSDPGQGPEQYF. In DNA form, the CDR3 reads TGTGCCACCAGTGATCCGGGACAGGGGCCCGAGCAGTACTTC.

The chain employs TRBV6-6 and TRBJ2-5, with D maybe TRBD1 (6 bases). Looked up from germline, CDR1 is MNHNY and CDR2 is SVGAGI (reference sequence). With 5 bases removed from V and 2 bases from J, the gap between germline ends came to 15 bases. This CDR3 has 15 residues. CDR3 sequence: CASSPQGGRQETQYF. CDR3 DNA: TGTGCCAGCAGTCCCCAAGGGGGTCGACAAGAGACCCAGTACTTC.

CDR3 coding DNA: TGTGCCAGCAGACCCCCAGGGGGCGCAAGAAATGAGCAGTTCTTC. This encodes CASRPPGGARNEQFF. V usage is TRBV5-4 and J usage is TRBJ2-1, with 8 nucleotides matching TRBD1. Unmatched junction bases numbered 11, after V lost 5 bases and J lost 7 bases. Germline values: CDR1 SGHNT, CDR2 YYREEE (reference sequence). This CDR3 has 15 residues. The full variable domain, its missing parts supplied by reference TRBV5-4 and TRBJ2-1, is ETGVTQSPTHLIKTRGQQVTLRCSSQSGHNTVSWYQQALGQGPQFIFQYYREEENGRGNFPPRFSGLQFPNYSSELNVNALELDDSALYLCASRPPGGARNEQFFGPGTRLTVL.

The chain combines TRBV3-1 (or the pseudogene TRBV3-2) with TRBJ2-7; D remains ambiguous. V shed 5 bases and J shed 2 bases, with 10 bases lying between them. This CDR3 spans 13 amino acids. The germline gives CDR1 LGHDT, CDR2 YNNKEL (reference sequence). The CDR3: CASSVSGTYEQYF. Here the CDR3 DNA reads TGTGCCAGCAGCGTGTCAGGAACCTACGAGCAGTACTTC.

CDR3 protein: CASSVLGGYNGYTF. In DNA form, the CDR3 reads TGTGCCAGCAGCGTGTTAGGGGGTTATAATGGCTACACCTTC. The V gene is TRBV9, the J gene TRBJ1-2; tentatively, D is TRBD1 (6 bases). CDR3 length: 14 residues. Trimming pared 2 bases from V and 6 bases from J, leaving 14 bases between. Germline CDR1 reads SGDLS; CDR2 reads YYNGEE.

This clone was seen ten or more times. The chain employs TRBV28 and TRBJ1-2, with D tentatively TRBD1 (5 bases). The CDR3 covers 12 residues. V was clipped by 10 bases and J by 8 bases, with 17 bases between them. Germline CDR1 MDHEN, CDR2 SYDVKM. The CDR3 region is CATPQGAGGYTF. CDR3 bases: TGTGCCACCCCGCAGGGCGCGGGGGGCTACACCTTC.

This chain uses TRBV7-2 with TRBJ1-1; D not certain. Per the germline V gene, CDR1 is SGHTA and CDR2 is FQGNSA. This CDR3 is built from 13 residues. V shed 2 bases and J shed 7 bases, with 11 bases lying between them. In DNA, the CDR3 is TGTGCCAGCAGCTTAATACAGAACCTTGAAGCTTTCTTT. It codes for CASSLIQNLEAFF.

The chain is built from TRBV5-1 and TRBJ2-3, with D perhaps matching TRBD2 (5 bases). CDR1 and CDR2 (germline): SGHRS, YFSETQ. CDR3 size: 16 residues. V gave up 0 bases and J gave up 1 base, with 12 bases separating them. The CDR3 nucleotides are TGCGCCAGCAGCTTGGCCGGCGGGTGGGGCACAGATACGCAGTATTTT. Translation gives CASSLAGGWGTDTQYF.

In this sample, this clone turned up a few times. V gene TRBV10-1 combines with J gene TRBJ2-7; no clear D gene. Germline CDR1 is WNHNN and CDR2 is SYGVQD (reference sequence). The CDR3 totals 15 residues. Trimming pared 0 bases from V and 2 bases from J, leaving 11 bases between. This chain's CDR3 is CASSESMAGAYEQYF. The CDR3 nucleotides are TGCGCCAGCAGTGAGTCGATGGCAGGTGCCTACGAGCAGTACTTC.

The genes are TRBV6-5 and TRBJ2-1, with a tentative D call TRBD1 (5 bases). This CDR3 has 12 amino acids. The V end lost 5 bases, the J end lost 8 bases, and 10 bases lay between the germline ends. Germline V gene data show CDR1 as MNHEY and CDR2 as SVGAGI. The DNA of the CDR3 is TGTGCCAGCAGTCCTCAAGGGGATGAGCAGTTCTTC. As protein: CASSPQGDEQFF.

The gene calls are TRBV20-1 and TRBJ2-7; D call uncertain. The CDR3 has 9 residues. Looked up from germline, CDR1 is DFQATT and CDR2 is SNEGSKA (reference sequence). Trimming removed 5 bases at V and 4 bases at J, with 3 bases between. The CDR3 sequence: CSAQYEQYF. CDR3 sequence (DNA): TGCAGTGCTCAATACGAGCAGTACTTC.

The chain uses TRBV7-8 and TRBJ2-6; the match to TRBD2 covers 7 bases. This CDR3 is 16 amino acids long. CDR1 and CDR2 (germline): SGHVS, FQNEAQ. V lost 3 bases to trimming and J lost 2 bases; unmatched junction nucleotides: 4. The CDR3 spells CASSLLGLAGANVLTF. CDR3 sequence (DNA): TGTGCCAGCAGCTTGCTCGGACTAGCTGGGGCCAACGTCCTGACTTTC.

The chain couples TRBV28 to TRBJ1-1; 7 nucleotides match TRBD1. Germline V gene lookup returns CDR1 MDHEN and CDR2 SYDVKM. This CDR3 is built from 13 residues. The J segment lost 5 bases and the V segment lost 10 bases, leaving 10 bases of the junction unmatched. The CDR3 region has the DNA TGTGCCACAGGGGGTGGGGGAAGTACTGAAGCTTTCTTT. Translation: CATGGGGSTEAFF.

This clone was found once. This sequence joins TRBV5-1 and TRBJ2-5, with TRBD2 matching 10 bases. Germline V gene data show CDR1 as SGHRS and CDR2 as YFSETQ. Trimming at V came to 0 bases and at J to 5 bases, leaving 4 bases not matched to a gene. CDR3 length equals 15 residues. CDR3 in amino acids: CASSLEGLAWETQYF. CDR3 DNA: TGCGCCAGCAGCTTGGAGGGACTAGCGTGGGAGACCCAGTACTTC.

The gene calls are TRBV11-2 and TRBJ2-5; a possible D gene is TRBD2 (5 bases). This CDR3 region has 14 residues. From germline, CDR1 is SGHAT and CDR2 FQNNGV. V was pared by 2 bases and J by 5 bases, with 12 bases between. CDR3 protein: CASSLPWERETQYF. Here the CDR3 DNA reads TGTGCCAGCAGCTTACCTTGGGAGCGGGAGACCCAGTACTTC.

V usage is TRBV7-2 and J usage is TRBJ1-5; a weak D match, TRBD1 (6 bases). This CDR3 spans 13 amino acids. Trimming left V 5 bases short and J 6 bases short, with 11 bases between. CDR1 SGHTA and CDR2 FQGNSA come from the germline V gene. CDR3 bases: TGTGCCAGCAGCAAACAGGGATTTCAGCCCCAGCATTTT. This sequence encodes CASSKQGFQPQHF.

V gene TRBV7-2 combines with J gene TRBJ2-1; 9 positions match TRBD1. Germline CDR1 SGHTA, CDR2 FQGNSA. The CDR3 loop spans 16 amino acids. V lost 4 bases, J lost 7 bases, and 11 bases stayed unmatched. The CDR3 reads CASSSYRDRARNEQFF. In nucleotides, the CDR3 is TGTGCCAGCAGCTCCTACCGGGACAGGGCTCGGAATGAGCAGTTCTTC.

The gene calls are TRBV28 and TRBJ2-7, with 11 bases fitting TRBD2. The V segment lost 6 bases and the J segment 6 bases; nucleotides outside the gene matches: 10. This CDR3 spans 15 amino acids. Germline V lookup: CDR1 MDHEN, CDR2 SYDVKM. CDR3 DNA: TGTGCCAGCAGCCAACTACTAGCGGGAGTACCCGAGCAGTACTTC. This encodes CASSQLLAGVPEQYF.